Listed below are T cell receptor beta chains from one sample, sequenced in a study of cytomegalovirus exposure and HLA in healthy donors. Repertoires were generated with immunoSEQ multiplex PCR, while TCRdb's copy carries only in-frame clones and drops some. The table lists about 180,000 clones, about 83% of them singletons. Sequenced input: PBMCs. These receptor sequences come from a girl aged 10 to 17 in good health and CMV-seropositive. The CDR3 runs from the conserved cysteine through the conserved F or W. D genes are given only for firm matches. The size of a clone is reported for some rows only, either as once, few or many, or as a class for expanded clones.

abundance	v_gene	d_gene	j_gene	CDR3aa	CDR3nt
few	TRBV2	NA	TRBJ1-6	CASSERGNNSPLHF	TGTGCCAGCAGTGAAAGGGGAAACAATTCACCCCTCCACTTT
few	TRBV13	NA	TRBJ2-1	CASSFDVGGVTSSYNEQFF	TGTGCCAGCAGCTTCGATGTGGGCGGGGTAACCAGCTCCTACAATGAGCAGTTCTTC
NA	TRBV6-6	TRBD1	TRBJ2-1	CASRQDGTARYNEQFF	TGTGCCAGCAGGCAAGACGGGACAGCGAGATACAATGAGCAGTTCTTC
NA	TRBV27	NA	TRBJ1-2	CASSLGAANYGYTF	TGTGCCAGCAGTTTGGGGGCCGCTAACTATGGCTACACCTTC
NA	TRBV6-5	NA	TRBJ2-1	CASSYSVSGNEQFF	TGTGCCAGCAGTTACTCGGTTTCAGGGAATGAGCAGTTCTTC
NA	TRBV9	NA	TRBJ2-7	CASSGRTHRDGEQYF	TGTGCCAGCAGCGGGAGGACCCACAGGGATGGCGAGCAGTACTTC
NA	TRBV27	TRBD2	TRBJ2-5	CASSVQRAGGPQETQYF	TGTGCCAGCAGTGTACAACGTGCGGGGGGGCCGCAAGAGACCCAGTACTTC
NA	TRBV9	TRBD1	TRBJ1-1	CASSARQGHTEAFF	TGTGCCAGCAGCGCCCGACAGGGACACACTGAAGCTTTCTTT
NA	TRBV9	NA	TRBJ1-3	CASSALDRSGNTIYF	TGTGCCAGCAGCGCCCTAGACCGCTCTGGAAACACCATATATTTT
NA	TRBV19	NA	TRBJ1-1	CASSPPVQRTEAFF	TGTGCCAGTAGTCCCCCGGTTCAGCGCACTGAAGCTTTCTTT
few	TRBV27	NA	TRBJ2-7	CASSLTQGRTYEQYF	TGTGCCAGCAGTTTAACCCAGGGGCGGACCTACGAGCAGTACTTC
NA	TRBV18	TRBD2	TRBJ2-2	CASSPPVAGVLLGGELFF	TGTGCCAGCTCACCACCGGTTGCGGGAGTCCTTCTTGGCGGGGAGCTGTTTTTT
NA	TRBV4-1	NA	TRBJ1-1	CASSPLVGPEGAEAFF	TGCGCCAGCAGCCCCCTCGTGGGTCCCGAAGGGGCTGAAGCTTTCTTT
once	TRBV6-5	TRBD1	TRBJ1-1	CASLDRPNTEAFF	TGTGCCAGTCTGGACAGGCCAAACACTGAAGCTTTCTTT
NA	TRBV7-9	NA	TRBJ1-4	CASSLILEWTPDEKLFF	TGTGCCAGCAGCTTAATATTGGAGTGGACACCAGATGAAAAACTGTTTTTT
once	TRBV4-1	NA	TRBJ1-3	CASSQDPGTSSGNTVYF	TGCGCCAGCAGCCAAGATCCCGGGACAAGCTCTGGAAACACCGTATATTTT
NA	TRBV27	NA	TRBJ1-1	CASSLRRRNTEAFF	TGTGCCAGCAGTTTAAGAAGGAGAAACACTGAAGCTTTCTTT
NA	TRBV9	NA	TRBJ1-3	CASSPPGAGNTIYF	TGTGCCAGCAGCCCCCCCGGGGCTGGAAACACCATATATTTT
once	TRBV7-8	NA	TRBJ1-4	CASSRGMGEEKLFF	TGTGCCAGCAGCAGGGGGATGGGGGAGGAAAAACTGTTTTTT
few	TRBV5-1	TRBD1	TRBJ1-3	CASSPERDRAGDTIYF	TGCGCCAGCAGCCCGGAACGGGACAGGGCGGGAGACACCATATATTTT
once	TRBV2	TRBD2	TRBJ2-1	CASSGTSGGPNEQFF	TGTGCCAGCAGTGGGACTAGCGGGGGCCCCAATGAGCAGTTCTTC
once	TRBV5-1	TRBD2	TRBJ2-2	CASTSGGRNTGELFF	TGCGCCAGCACTAGCGGGGGCCGAAACACCGGGGAGCTGTTTTTT
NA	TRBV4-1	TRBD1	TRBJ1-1	CASSQATGGLNTEAFF	TGCGCCAGCAGCCAAGCGACAGGGGGATTGAACACTGAAGCTTTCTTT
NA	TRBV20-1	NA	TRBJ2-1	CSASFYNEQFF	TGCAGTGCTTCCTTCTACAATGAGCAGTTCTTC
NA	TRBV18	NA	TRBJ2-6	CASSMSGANVLTF	TGTGCCAGCTCCATGTCCGGGGCCAACGTCCTGACTTTC
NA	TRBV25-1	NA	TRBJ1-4	CASGQNEKLFF	TGTGCCAGCGGACAAAATGAAAAACTGTTTTTT
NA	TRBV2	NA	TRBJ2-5	CASSAGTPKETQYF	TGTGCCAGCAGTGCCGGGACACCGAAAGAGACCCAGTACTTC
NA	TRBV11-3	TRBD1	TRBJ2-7	CASSRTGGGGEQYF	TGTGCCAGCAGCAGGACAGGGGGAGGTGGGGAGCAGTACTTC
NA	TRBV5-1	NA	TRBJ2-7	CASSSRTARVYEQYF	TGCGCCAGCAGCTCGAGGACAGCCCGGGTATACGAGCAGTACTTC
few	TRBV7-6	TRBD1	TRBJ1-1	CASSKQGARGNTEAFF	TGTGCCAGCAGCAAACAGGGGGCCCGCGGCAACACTGAAGCTTTCTTT
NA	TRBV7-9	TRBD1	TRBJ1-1	CASSFTGGVGAFF	TGTGCCAGCAGCTTCACAGGGGGGGTGGGAGCTTTCTTT
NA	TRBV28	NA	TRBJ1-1	CASSIWGGPQGTEAFF	TGTGCCAGCAGTATTTGGGGGGGCCCCCAGGGCACTGAAGCTTTCTTT
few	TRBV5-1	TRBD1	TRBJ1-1	CASSQAGPGQGEAFF	TGCGCCAGCAGCCAAGCCGGCCCGGGACAGGGAGAAGCTTTCTTT
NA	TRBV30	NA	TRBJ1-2	CAWSGLAGYGYTF	TGTGCCTGGAGTGGACTGGCGGGCTATGGCTACACCTTC
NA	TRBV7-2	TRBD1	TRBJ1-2	CASILQTGNYGYTF	TGTGCCAGCATACTACAGACAGGGAACTATGGCTACACCTTC
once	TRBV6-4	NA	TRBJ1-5	CASSDSSGGNSNQPQHF	TGTGCCAGCAGTGACTCATCCGGGGGTAATAGCAATCAGCCCCAGCATTTT
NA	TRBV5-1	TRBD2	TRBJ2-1	CASSLQRGDTPYNEQFF	TGCGCCAGCAGCTTGCAGCGGGGGGATACTCCTTACAATGAGCAGTTCTTC
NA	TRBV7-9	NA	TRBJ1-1	CASSLAAGYKNTEAFF	TGTGCCAGCAGCTTAGCGGCGGGGTACAAGAACACTGAAGCTTTCTTT
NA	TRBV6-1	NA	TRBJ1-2	CASSEAEGGYTF	TGTGCCAGCAGTGAAGCTGAGGGAGGCTACACCTTC
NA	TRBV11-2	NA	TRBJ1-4	CASSDLQGTNEKLFF	TGTGCCAGCAGCGATTTACAGGGAACTAATGAAAAACTGTTTTTT
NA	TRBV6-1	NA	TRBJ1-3	CASSESTVSGNTIYF	TGTGCCAGCAGTGAAAGTACAGTATCTGGAAACACCATATATTTT
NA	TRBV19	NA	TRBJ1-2	CASSTQREDLDYGYTF	TGTGCCAGTAGTACCCAGAGGGAGGACCTTGACTATGGCTACACCTTC
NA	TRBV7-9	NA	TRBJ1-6	CASRTRFDNSPLHF	TGTGCCAGCAGGACACGGTTTGATAATTCACCCCTCCACTTT
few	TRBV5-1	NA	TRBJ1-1	CASSLSGDYTEAFF	TGCGCCAGCAGCTTGTCGGGGGATTACACTGAAGCTTTCTTT
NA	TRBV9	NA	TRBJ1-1	CASSVVGTPNTEAFF	TGTGCCAGCAGCGTAGTTGGGACACCGAACACTGAAGCTTTCTTT
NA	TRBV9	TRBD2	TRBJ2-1	CASSPWTSGVYEQFF	TGTGCCAGCAGCCCCTGGACTAGCGGGGTATATGAGCAGTTCTTC
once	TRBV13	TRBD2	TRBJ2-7	CASSSGGGGLHEQYF	TGTGCCAGCAGCTCGGGAGGCGGGGGGCTGCACGAGCAGTACTTC
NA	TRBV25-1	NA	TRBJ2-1	CASSLNEQFF	TGTGCCAGCAGCTTAAATGAGCAGTTCTTC
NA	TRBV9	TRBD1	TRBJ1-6	CASSSPGQGKHNSPLHF	TGTGCCAGCAGCTCACCGGGACAGGGGAAGCATAATTCACCCCTCCACTTT
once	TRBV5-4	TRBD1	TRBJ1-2	CASSSGQGANYGYTF	TGTGCCAGCAGCTCGGGACAGGGAGCTAACTATGGCTACACCTTC
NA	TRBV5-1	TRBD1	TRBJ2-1	CASRPTHRGENEQFF	TGCGCCAGCCGACCAACGCACAGGGGGGAAAATGAGCAGTTCTTC
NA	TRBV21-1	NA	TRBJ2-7	CDRSGVIYEQYF	TGTGATCGTTCAGGGGTAATCTACGAGCAGTACTTC
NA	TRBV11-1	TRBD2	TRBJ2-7	CASSLAAGAYEQYF	TGTGCCAGCAGCTTAGCGGCGGGGGCCTACGAGCAGTACTTC
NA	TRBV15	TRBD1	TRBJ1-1	CATSVRTGGNTEAFF	TGTGCCACCAGTGTTAGGACAGGGGGGAACACTGAAGCTTTCTTT
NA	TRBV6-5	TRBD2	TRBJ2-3	CASGRAGGTDTQYF	TGTGCCAGCGGTCGTGCGGGGGGCACAGATACGCAGTATTTT
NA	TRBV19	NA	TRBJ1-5	CASSRGDGNQPQHF	TGTGCCAGTAGCCGCGGGGACGGGAATCAGCCCCAGCATTTT
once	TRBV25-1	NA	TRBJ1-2	CASSTPGIPGNGYTF	TGTGCCAGCAGTACACCGGGAATCCCCGGCAATGGCTACACCTTC
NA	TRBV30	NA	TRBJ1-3	CARGRGNTIYF	TGTGCCCGCGGCAGAGGAAACACCATATATTTT
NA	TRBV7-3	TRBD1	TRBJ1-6	CASSRTGGEGNSPLHF	TGTGCCAGCAGCAGAACAGGGGGCGAGGGGAATTCACCCCTCCACTTT
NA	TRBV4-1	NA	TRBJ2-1	CASSQALYNEQFF	TGCGCCAGCAGCCAAGCACTCTACAATGAGCAGTTCTTC